What follows is one T cell receptor (beta chain) and its context. As yet, its antigen is unknown. Replicate sorted-subset PCRs were loaded with approximately 200 ng DNA, about 28,000 T cell genomes. Under the authors' procedure: ImmunoSEQ yielded junction-only sequences lacking quality scores, so filtering differed. Sequencing was performed with immunoSEQ multiplex PCR; in TCRdb, only in-frame clones are kept and a portion is missing. The V and J calls and the clone size are those of that table, but D and trimming were determined from the DNA. This sample yields about 2 million clones, of which about 95% are seen a single time; 0.95% to 1.5% belongs to the top ten. The sample belongs to a study of shared clonotypes between healthy human individuals. Study-wide results and caveats: Tissue TCR repertoires likely differ from these blood-only repertoires. For sorted subsets, rarefaction showed incomplete sequencing despite large depth.

V lost 6 bases, J lost 5 bases, and 25 bases lay in between. Germline CDR1 reads MGHRA; CDR2 reads YSYEKL. The CDR3 contains 18 residues. CD45RO-negative cells were positively selected for CCR7, leaving out terminally differentiated effector memory CD45RA+ cells. This chain uses TRBV4-1 with TRBJ1-4, with D perhaps matching TRBD1 (5 bases). This clonotype originated in a man in his late teens or twenties in good health. The specimen was naive CD8+ T cells sorted from blood. The CDR3 reads CASRTETGPGGPNEKLFF. CDR3 nucleotide sequence: TGCGCCAGCAGAACTGAAACCGGACCGGGGGGACCCAATGAAAAACTGTTTTTT.